The following is a TCR beta chain sequence with its context. This entry belongs to a study of blood T cell repertoires in COVID-19. Study context: Samples taken during acute and convalescent COVID-19 were collected in the United States, Italy and Spain.

Per the authors' pipeline: Amplification with reference gene primers provided the estimates of nucleated cell counts. The data were produced by immunoSEQ multiplex PCR, yet TCRdb's version contains in-frame clones alone and is incomplete. Clone size and the V and J calls come from that table; the DNA yielded D and trimming. The sample has just under 250,000 clones; approximately 86% are singletons. The CDR3 is 15 residues long. CDR1 is SEHNR, CDR2 FQNEAQ, per germline (reference sequence). Trimming removed 4 bases from V and 6 bases from J, with 13 bases in between. The clonotype originates from a woman under 40 who had recovered from COVID-19. The chain combines TRBV7-9 with TRBJ1-6; D is perhaps TRBD1 (6 bases). The sequencing input was peripheral blood. The CDR3 here is CASSWSGVGNSPLHF. The CDR3 nucleotides are TGTGCCAGCAGCTGGTCAGGGGTCGGTAATTCACCCCTCCACTTT.